This T cell receptor (beta chain) derives from a study of shared clonotypes between healthy human individuals. General study findings and limits: Researchers sampled blood only, noting tissue repertoires likely differ. Naive subsets typically showed greater estimated richness than memory subsets.

The CDR3 is 16 amino acids. The V gene's germline CDR1 is KGHSH and CDR2 LQKENI. V was shortened by 0 bases and J by 0 bases, with 12 bases between the two germline ends. Concerning this clone: The target antigen is unknown.

The authors ran the assay at deep level. The data were produced by immunoSEQ multiplex PCR, yet TCRdb's version contains in-frame clones alone and is incomplete. Altogether 2,500,000 or so clones are present, around 92% being singletons, with the ten largest covering approximately 0.4%. The chain has TRBV18 and TRBJ2-7, with D hard to call. The receptor was isolated from a man aged 18-30 years in good health. Some clones in this sample may be carry-over from other donors' samples. What was sequenced was naive CD4+ T cells from PBMCs. Subset defined: CD45RA+ positively selected. The CDR3 nucleotides read TGTGCCAGCTCACCACCGGCCAGAGAGAGCTCCTACGAGCAGTACTTC. Its protein is CASSPPARESSYEQYF.